This T cell receptor beta chain was observed in a study of OX40 agonist ivuxolimab in advanced cancers. As for the study in general: With a range of roughly 20 to 80, age averaged about 58 years, and 65% to 85% were male. General study results and limits: By week 6 at 0.1 to 3.0 mg/kg, blood CD4+ and CD8+ T cells had expanded clonally. In general, CD8+ T cells held more expanded clones than CD4+ did, on average.

With 3 bases removed from V and 2 bases from J, the gap between germline ends came to 10 bases. From germline, CDR1 is SGHTA and CDR2 FQGTGA. The CDR3 has 15 amino acids. Regarding this clone: No antigen is known for it.

Sequencing used immunoSEQ multiplex PCR; TCRdb keeps in-frame clones, though not all of them. The sample lists around 67,000 clones, about 88% seen once, with 2% to 2.5% in the top ten. This TCR derives from an adult with an advanced solid tumor such as melanoma, head and neck, liver or kidney cancer. The chain couples TRBV7-3 to TRBJ2-2; D is possibly TRBD1 (6 bases). The source was CD4+ or CD8+ T cells sorted from blood, collected in a trial of the OX40 agonist ivuxolimab. CDR3 amino acids: CASSFIGGNTGELFF. The CDR3 DNA is TGTGCCAGCAGCTTTATAGGGGGAAACACCGGGGAGCTGTTTTTT.